This T cell receptor beta chain appears in the sequencing data of a study of CD8 T cells in Susac syndrome. Findings and caveats of the study: The study acknowledged a relatively small number of individuals in its TCR sequencing and HLA analysis.

RNA amounts of about 0.5 to 1 ug underwent reverse transcription with random hexamers. The method of amplification for TCR beta CDR3 was immunoSEQ multiplex PCR, covering 54 Vbeta and 13 Jbeta. MiXCR, run by TCRdb on the immunoSEQ multiplex PCR reads, gives a single entry per CDR3 protein. This sample has about 140,000 distinct CDR3 sequences, with roughly 96% found just once. The CDR3 extends over 14 amino acids. Per germline, CDR1 SGHNT and CDR2 YYREEE (reference sequence). With V trimmed by 5 bases and J by 3 bases, 6 bases remained unmatched. Of note for this clonotype: As yet, its antigen is unknown.

The multiple sclerosis control group was made up of treatment-naive patients with stable or active relapsing-remitting disease. FACS enriched CD8+ TEMRA cells, while bulk CD8+ and CD4+ were negatively isolated. This TCR was recovered from a human donor with multiple sclerosis. The rearrangement joins TRBV5-4 to TRBJ2-5, with 8 bases fitting TRBD2. The sample consisted of CD4+ T cells from PBMCs. For the CDR3, the DNA is TGTGCCAGCAGTACAAAAGCGGGGGAAGAGACCCAGTACTTC. Translation gives CASSTKAGEETQYF.